The clone carrying this T cell receptor (beta chain) was seen a handful of times. After removal of 0 bases from V and 0 bases from J, the junction contained 3 bases not matched to a gene. The length of the CDR3 is 18 residues. Germline CDR1 is MGHRA and CDR2 is YSYEKL. These data originate in a study of patients and donors after allogeneic stem cell transplantation. Each CDR3 protein is one row after TCRdb ran MiXCR on the RT-PCR reads. The repertoire holds about 400,000 distinct CDR3 sequences, roughly 17% seen once, with less than 8% in the top ten. This receptor was identified in a human donor who was either an allogeneic HSCT recipient or a stem cell or donor lymphocyte infusion donor (not recorded which). It is not recorded whose cells these are; they may come from a transplant donor. The material sequenced was blood, either unsorted or a sorted T cell fraction (not recorded which). This chain uses TRBV4-1 with TRBJ2-2; TRBD2 matches at 11 bases. The CDR3, as DNA: TGCGCCAGCAGCCAAGATTCGGGACTAGCGGCGAACACCGGGGAGCTGTTTTTT. Translating it yields CASSQDSGLAANTGELFF.